Listed below are T cell receptor beta chains from one sample, sequenced in a study of cytomegalovirus exposure and HLA in healthy donors. Repertoires were generated with immunoSEQ multiplex PCR, while TCRdb's copy carries only in-frame clones and drops some. Among some 200,000 clones listed, roughly 80% were seen once. The sample was PBMCs. Receptors originate from a woman aged 18-29 years in good health and CMV-seronegative. The CDR3 runs from the conserved cysteine through the conserved F or W. The D gene is left open where the match is weak. Expanded clones get a size class; other rows say once, few or many, or leave the size out.

j_call: TRBJ2-1; d_call: NA; v_call: TRBV5-1; clone_size: NA; cdr3_nt: TGCGCCAGCAGCTTGGCTATAGGGAGCCTATCGAGATGGTTCTTC; cdr3_aa: CASSLAIGSLSRWFF
j_call: TRBJ2-1; d_call: TRBD2; v_call: TRBV19; clone_size: NA; cdr3_nt: TGTGCCAGTAGTATTTCTAGCGGGAGCTTCTACAATGAGCAGTTCTTC; cdr3_aa: CASSISSGSFYNEQFF
j_call: TRBJ1-4; d_call: TRBD1; v_call: TRBV5-6; clone_size: NA; cdr3_nt: TGTGCCAGCAGCCTCGGACAGGGAGGAAAACTGTTTTTT; cdr3_aa: CASSLGQGGKLFF
j_call: TRBJ2-3; d_call: TRBD2; v_call: TRBV2; clone_size: NA; cdr3_nt: TGTGCCAGCATCGGAGGACTAGCGGGAGCTGTAGGAGATACGCAGTATTTT; cdr3_aa: CASIGGLAGAVGDTQYF
j_call: TRBJ2-5; d_call: TRBD2; v_call: TRBV7-2; clone_size: NA; cdr3_nt: TGTGCCAGCAGCTTAGTTTCCGGGGGGGAGACCCAGTACTTC; cdr3_aa: CASSLVSGGETQYF
j_call: TRBJ2-7; d_call: NA; v_call: TRBV5-4; clone_size: NA; cdr3_nt: TGTGCCAGCAGCTTAGACGGGAGCATCGCCTACGAGCAGTACTTC; cdr3_aa: CASSLDGSIAYEQYF
j_call: TRBJ2-7; d_call: NA; v_call: TRBV25-1; clone_size: NA; cdr3_nt: TGTGCCAGCAGTGGGCAGGGGGGTCGCTTGCACTTC; cdr3_aa: CASSGQGGRLHF
j_call: TRBJ1-1; d_call: NA; v_call: TRBV30; clone_size: few; cdr3_nt: TGTGCCTGGAGCCTCCAGGGAGGGACTGAAGCTTTCTTT; cdr3_aa: CAWSLQGGTEAFF
j_call: TRBJ2-7; d_call: NA; v_call: TRBV29-1; clone_size: NA; cdr3_nt: TGCAGCGTTGAGGACAGTTCCTACGAGCAGTACTTC; cdr3_aa: CSVEDSSYEQYF
j_call: TRBJ2-5; d_call: NA; v_call: TRBV14; clone_size: NA; cdr3_nt: TGTGCCAGCAGCCAAGAAACAGACTACCGGGAGACCCAGTACTTC; cdr3_aa: CASSQETDYRETQYF
j_call: TRBJ1-6; d_call: NA; v_call: TRBV6-5; clone_size: NA; cdr3_nt: TGTGCCAGCAGTTACGGCAGCTCCTATAATTCACCCCTCCACTTT; cdr3_aa: CASSYGSSYNSPLHF
j_call: TRBJ1-3; d_call: TRBD1; v_call: TRBV19; clone_size: NA; cdr3_nt: TGTGCCAGTAGGGGGGACAGCGGAAACACCATATATTTT; cdr3_aa: CASRGDSGNTIYF
j_call: TRBJ1-5; d_call: NA; v_call: TRBV4-1; clone_size: few; cdr3_nt: TGCGCCAGCATGCCCGGGGAAGGCCAGCCCCAGCATTTT; cdr3_aa: CASMPGEGQPQHF
j_call: TRBJ1-3; d_call: TRBD1; v_call: TRBV9; clone_size: once; cdr3_nt: TGTGCCAGCAGCCCAGGGACAGGATTCTCTGGAAACACCATATATTTT; cdr3_aa: CASSPGTGFSGNTIYF
j_call: TRBJ1-1; d_call: NA; v_call: TRBV7-9; clone_size: NA; cdr3_nt: TGTGCCAGCAGCTTAGTTGGCAGGTCTACTGAAGCTTTCTTT; cdr3_aa: CASSLVGRSTEAFF
j_call: TRBJ1-4; d_call: NA; v_call: TRBV19; clone_size: NA; cdr3_nt: TGTGCCAGTAGTATAGAGTGGCCAGGGGATGAAAAACTGTTTTTT; cdr3_aa: CASSIEWPGDEKLFF
j_call: TRBJ1-4; d_call: NA; v_call: TRBV6-5; clone_size: NA; cdr3_nt: TGTGCCAGCAGTTACTCCCCTGGACAGACTAATGAAAAACTGTTTTTT; cdr3_aa: CASSYSPGQTNEKLFF
j_call: TRBJ1-1; d_call: TRBD1; v_call: TRBV4-1; clone_size: few; cdr3_nt: TGCGCCAGCAGCCCTTATTACAGGGGGAACACTGAAGCTTTCTTT; cdr3_aa: CASSPYYRGNTEAFF
j_call: TRBJ2-1; d_call: TRBD2; v_call: TRBV4-1; clone_size: NA; cdr3_nt: TGCGCCAGCAGCCAAGAGGGGGGGGAAAACAATGAGCAGTTCTTC; cdr3_aa: CASSQEGGENNEQFF
j_call: TRBJ1-1; d_call: TRBD1; v_call: TRBV27; clone_size: many; cdr3_nt: TGTGCCAGCAGTCTAGACAGGGTGAACACTGAAGCTTTCTTT; cdr3_aa: CASSLDRVNTEAFF
j_call: TRBJ2-3; d_call: TRBD2; v_call: TRBV6-1; clone_size: NA; cdr3_nt: TGTGCCGGAAGGACTAGCGGGAGAACCACAGATACGCAGTATTTT; cdr3_aa: CAGRTSGRTTDTQYF
j_call: TRBJ1-1; d_call: NA; v_call: TRBV9; clone_size: once; cdr3_nt: TGTGCCAGCAGACCGCCCGGGTGGAGCACTGAAGCTTTCTTT; cdr3_aa: CASRPPGWSTEAFF
j_call: TRBJ2-1; d_call: TRBD1; v_call: TRBV7-2; clone_size: NA; cdr3_nt: TGTGCCAGCAGCCGATCGGGACAGGGGACCTACAATGAGCAGTTCTTC; cdr3_aa: CASSRSGQGTYNEQFF
j_call: TRBJ1-2; d_call: TRBD1; v_call: TRBV18; clone_size: few; cdr3_nt: TGTGCCAGCTCACCACTAACCGGGACAGCAGTCTATGGCTACACCTTC; cdr3_aa: CASSPLTGTAVYGYTF
j_call: TRBJ2-1; d_call: TRBD2; v_call: TRBV19; clone_size: NA; cdr3_nt: TGTGCCACAAGCCAGGCGGGGGGGATGTACAATGAGCAGTTCTTC; cdr3_aa: CATSQAGGMYNEQFF
j_call: TRBJ1-1; d_call: NA; v_call: TRBV9; clone_size: few; cdr3_nt: TGTGCCAGCAGCGTAGGTGGTGCGACAATGACTGAAGCTTTCTTT; cdr3_aa: CASSVGGATMTEAFF
j_call: TRBJ2-7; d_call: NA; v_call: TRBV27; clone_size: NA; cdr3_nt: TGTGCCAGCAGTCCACAGGGGACTTACGAGCAGTACTTC; cdr3_aa: CASSPQGTYEQYF
j_call: TRBJ2-3; d_call: NA; v_call: TRBV9; clone_size: NA; cdr3_nt: TGTGCCAGCAGCGATCGGGGGTGGGAGGCAGATACGCAGTATTTT; cdr3_aa: CASSDRGWEADTQYF
j_call: TRBJ1-3; d_call: TRBD1; v_call: TRBV30; clone_size: once; cdr3_nt: TGTGCCTGGAGTAGGGACAGGGGAGGAAACACCATATATTTT; cdr3_aa: CAWSRDRGGNTIYF
j_call: TRBJ2-1; d_call: TRBD2; v_call: TRBV19; clone_size: NA; cdr3_nt: TGTGCCAGTAGACAAGTTGGGGCGGGAGGGGACAATGAGCAGTTCTTC; cdr3_aa: CASRQVGAGGDNEQFF
j_call: TRBJ2-1; d_call: NA; v_call: TRBV4-1; clone_size: NA; cdr3_nt: TGCGCCAGCAGCCAAGAAGGGCGGGTTAGCTCCTACAATGAGCAGTTCTTC; cdr3_aa: CASSQEGRVSSYNEQFF
j_call: TRBJ1-4; d_call: NA; v_call: TRBV27; clone_size: few; cdr3_nt: TGTGCCAGCAGTTTGTACGGAGGGCGGGAAAAACTGTTTTTT; cdr3_aa: CASSLYGGREKLFF
j_call: TRBJ2-1; d_call: NA; v_call: TRBV7-9; clone_size: NA; cdr3_nt: TGTTCCAGCAGACCTCAGGGGGGTGAGCAGTTCTTC; cdr3_aa: CSSRPQGGEQFF
j_call: TRBJ1-1; d_call: NA; v_call: TRBV2; clone_size: NA; cdr3_nt: TGTGCCAGCGGAGGGGTCTTGAACACTGAAGCTTTCTTT; cdr3_aa: CASGGVLNTEAFF
j_call: TRBJ2-7; d_call: TRBD2; v_call: TRBV6-6; clone_size: NA; cdr3_nt: TGTGCCAGCAGTTCCGGGAGGGGGTCCCACGAGCAGTACTTC; cdr3_aa: CASSSGRGSHEQYF
j_call: TRBJ2-7; d_call: NA; v_call: TRBV6-5; clone_size: NA; cdr3_nt: TGTGCCAGCAGACGAGGTAGCCTCTCCTACGAGCAGTACTTC; cdr3_aa: CASRRGSLSYEQYF
j_call: TRBJ2-1; d_call: TRBD2; v_call: TRBV30; clone_size: NA; cdr3_nt: TGTGCCTGGAGTGTGGGGGGACTAGCGGGTGCTGAGCAGTTCTTC; cdr3_aa: CAWSVGGLAGAEQFF
j_call: TRBJ1-1; d_call: NA; v_call: TRBV5-1; clone_size: few; cdr3_nt: TGCGCCAGCAGCTTGGGTTGGGATGGGGAGTACACTGAAGCTTTCTTT; cdr3_aa: CASSLGWDGEYTEAFF
j_call: TRBJ2-3; d_call: TRBD2; v_call: TRBV7-8; clone_size: NA; cdr3_nt: TGTGCCAGCAGCGCGGGACTAGCGGGAAGGTGGGGCACAGATACGCAGTATTTT; cdr3_aa: CASSAGLAGRWGTDTQYF
j_call: TRBJ2-1; d_call: TRBD2; v_call: TRBV19; clone_size: once; cdr3_nt: TGTGCCAGTAGTACAACGGCGCTTGGGAGCGGGAGACCATCCTACAATGAGCAGTTCTTC; cdr3_aa: CASSTTALGSGRPSYNEQFF
j_call: TRBJ1-5; d_call: NA; v_call: TRBV25-1; clone_size: NA; cdr3_nt: TGTGCCAGTCCCACCAAGTCAGGGGATCTTCAGCCCCAGCATTTT; cdr3_aa: CASPTKSGDLQPQHF
j_call: TRBJ2-1; d_call: TRBD2; v_call: TRBV4-3; clone_size: NA; cdr3_nt: TGCGCCAGCAGCCAAGATCTAGGAGCTAGCGGGAGTACGTTCTTC; cdr3_aa: CASSQDLGASGSTFF
j_call: TRBJ1-1; d_call: TRBD1; v_call: TRBV19; clone_size: NA; cdr3_nt: TGTGCCAGTAGTATGACAGGGGAGAACACTGAAGCTTTCTTT; cdr3_aa: CASSMTGENTEAFF